This TCR beta chain was identified in a study of early T cells in non-severe SARS-CoV-2 infection (dated by TCRdb to the early 2020s). Regarding the study in general: Because TCR sequencing was done on bulk RNA from unsorted whole blood, the alpha and beta chains could not be paired. Results the study describes overall, beyond this receptor: Matching against VDJdb was skewed toward anti-spike CD8 responses, likely underestimated virus-specific expansions, and missed private and CD4 specificities.

Concerning this clonotype itself: Its antigen is unknown. It has no much larger one-base neighbor in the sample; base qualities were not kept.

Libraries were constructed by 5' RACE. The sequencing machine was a NextSeq 500. In the TCR library protocol, unique molecular identifiers were attached to individual cDNA molecules to correct for PCR bias and sequencing error. TCR alpha and beta chains were both sequenced, and the abundances of alpha and beta sequences in each sample were closely correlated with each other. As for the authors' bioinformatics: V gene, J gene and CDR3 annotation of TCR sequences was performed with Decombinator V4. Expanded TCRs were defined as changing significantly between any two time points under a Poisson model with p below 0.0001. TCR abundances were normalised to the total number of TCRs sequenced per sample and were expressed as counts per million. MAIT TCRs were defined by TRAV1-2 paired with TRAJ12, TRAJ20 or TRAJ33, and iNKT TCRs by TRAV10 paired with TRAJ18. A search of VDJdb, accessed on 1 November 2021, was run for TCRs annotated to CMV, EBV and SARS-CoV-2, with TCRs annotated for multiple antigens excluded. In TCRdb, the public reads were trimmed at Q25 with fastp and aligned with MiXCR, with productive beta chains retained. When rows share a CDR3 protein, they turn into one entry using the most common DNA and genes. TCRdb, rather than the study authors, made the V and J calls. The sample has around 70,000 distinct CDR3 sequences on record, 9% to 10% of them singletons. 15% of the sample rests with the top ten.

This was a case-control study nested in a cohort of healthcare workers in London, UK, who had nasopharyngeal swab PCR tests and blood samples taken every week. Between 23 and 31 March 2020, the week of the UK lockdown, healthcare workers were enrolled and then followed up weekly for as long as 16 weeks. Measured from the cysteine to the phenylalanine, the CDR3 is 14 residues long. This entry keeps only the CDR3 DNA: 42 bases, framed from base 1. For CDR1 and CDR2, the germline V gene lists SGHRS and YFSETQ. Relative to germline, V is 4 bases shorter and J is 3 bases shorter, with 13 bases between their ends.

Here the sequenced sample was whole blood, taken at baseline. This clonotype originated in an adult who was a healthcare worker with PCR-confirmed SARS-CoV-2 infection or an uninfected control (not recorded which). The sequence links TRBV5-1 to TRBJ1-1; the D gene is not confidently resolved. The CDR3 corresponds to CASSPEGVHTEAFF. The nucleotide sequence is TGCGCCAGCAGCCCGGAGGGTGTGCACACTGAAGCTTTCTTT.